A selection of T cell receptor beta chains follows, all from one sample in a study of T cells after yellow fever vaccination. From the 5' RACE reads, TCRdb called clonotypes with MiXCR, one entry per CDR3 protein. Among about 240,000 distinct CDR3 sequences listed, 6% to 7.5% were seen once. Specimen: CD4+ T cells sorted from PBMCs, collected 15 days after the yellow fever booster vaccination. The receptor set was obtained from a man aged 25-40 years who received the YFV17D yellow fever vaccine. The CDR3 runs from the conserved cysteine through the conserved F or W.

v_call: TRBV10-2; j_call: TRBJ2-3; cdr3_aa: CASMARESDTQYF
v_call: TRBV5-1; j_call: TRBJ1-6; cdr3_aa: CASSLLGDNSPLHF
v_call: TRBV3-1; j_call: TRBJ2-2; cdr3_aa: CASSQTSGISTGELFF
v_call: TRBV7-2; j_call: TRBJ2-6; cdr3_aa: CASSLSGRVGGANVLTF
v_call: TRBV12-3/TRBV12-4; j_call: TRBJ2-2; cdr3_aa: CASSGRGADTGELFF
v_call: TRBV5-1; j_call: TRBJ2-7; cdr3_aa: CASSLGYTLYYEQYF
v_call: TRBV12-3/TRBV12-4; j_call: TRBJ1-2; cdr3_aa: CASSPGTPGDYGYTF
v_call: TRBV4-3; j_call: TRBJ1-5; cdr3_aa: CASSQEFIEPDNQPQHF
v_call: TRBV7-2; j_call: TRBJ1-2; cdr3_aa: CASSLDSSYGYTF
v_call: TRBV20-1; j_call: TRBJ2-7; cdr3_aa: CSATNIRGSYEQYF
v_call: TRBV14; j_call: TRBJ1-3; cdr3_aa: CASGQVWGNTIYF
v_call: TRBV12-3/TRBV12-4; j_call: TRBJ2-1; cdr3_aa: CASSWRGNNEQFF
v_call: TRBV9; j_call: TRBJ2-5; cdr3_aa: CASSSGLAGGQETQYF
v_call: TRBV7-2; j_call: TRBJ2-1; cdr3_aa: CASSPGGVRDEQFF
v_call: TRBV21-1; j_call: TRBJ1-6; cdr3_aa: CASSQGRFGSPLHF
v_call: TRBV7-2; j_call: TRBJ2-3; cdr3_aa: CASSRSGVYRTDTQYF
v_call: TRBV28; j_call: TRBJ2-2; cdr3_aa: CASSFSPNTGELFF
v_call: TRBV7-2; j_call: TRBJ2-6; cdr3_aa: CASSSRTLPGANVLTF
v_call: TRBV9; j_call: TRBJ2-3; cdr3_aa: CASSVSTGSADTQYF
v_call: TRBV14; j_call: TRBJ2-5; cdr3_aa: CASSPLGQGNQETQYF
v_call: TRBV7-9; j_call: TRBJ2-1; cdr3_aa: CASSREGLADEQFF
v_call: TRBV29-1; j_call: TRBJ1-1; cdr3_aa: CSLKVASRIGTEAFF
v_call: TRBV6-2/TRBV6-3; j_call: TRBJ2-7; cdr3_aa: CASLVASGRREQYF
v_call: TRBV18; j_call: TRBJ2-7; cdr3_aa: CASSPSWTSGKDLYEQYF
v_call: TRBV12-3/TRBV12-4; j_call: TRBJ2-5; cdr3_aa: CASSPSYGTQYF
v_call: TRBV7-2; j_call: TRBJ1-2; cdr3_aa: CASSLTGGANYGYTF
v_call: TRBV5-6; j_call: TRBJ2-7; cdr3_aa: CASSPGDGEQYF
v_call: TRBV20-1; j_call: TRBJ2-7; cdr3_aa: CSARVGGEYEQYF
v_call: TRBV7-9; j_call: TRBJ1-2; cdr3_aa: CASSLGAGNYGYTF
v_call: TRBV20-1; j_call: TRBJ2-1; cdr3_aa: CSAARPYNEQFF
v_call: TRBV18; j_call: TRBJ2-2; cdr3_aa: CASSPPGGRAAGELFF
v_call: TRBV24-1; j_call: TRBJ2-7; cdr3_aa: CATSEGGGTNSNEQYF
v_call: TRBV20-1; j_call: TRBJ1-1; cdr3_aa: CSARLGGPNTEAFF
v_call: TRBV28; j_call: TRBJ2-7; cdr3_aa: CASSSLTSGAIYEQYF
v_call: TRBV5-1; j_call: TRBJ1-5; cdr3_aa: CASSFGDRNQPQHF
v_call: TRBV12-3/TRBV12-4; j_call: TRBJ2-2; cdr3_aa: CASILTRETGELFF
v_call: TRBV20-1; j_call: TRBJ2-3; cdr3_aa: CSARASSGRADTQYF
v_call: TRBV30; j_call: TRBJ2-3; cdr3_aa: CAWSVRASGRASTDTQYF
v_call: TRBV29-1; j_call: TRBJ2-3; cdr3_aa: CSGRPSTDTQYF
v_call: TRBV7-2; j_call: TRBJ2-1; cdr3_aa: CASSLPGLAGNNEQFF
v_call: TRBV5-1; j_call: TRBJ2-2; cdr3_aa: CASSLSGPPGELFF
v_call: TRBV5-5; j_call: TRBJ1-2; cdr3_aa: CASSFGVNYGYTF
v_call: TRBV11-2; j_call: TRBJ2-7; cdr3_aa: CASSLEASGRRPTPYEQYF
v_call: TRBV12-3/TRBV12-4; j_call: TRBJ2-7; cdr3_aa: CASSPQRTITSEQYF
v_call: TRBV20-1; j_call: TRBJ2-7; cdr3_aa: CCARDPSTGASYEQYF
v_call: TRBV7-2; j_call: TRBJ2-7; cdr3_aa: CATQLDSNSYEQYF
v_call: TRBV27; j_call: TRBJ1-6; cdr3_aa: CASSNGTPGIGSPLHF
v_call: TRBV15; j_call: TRBJ2-5; cdr3_aa: CATSREGRQLGQETQYF
v_call: TRBV7-8; j_call: TRBJ2-1; cdr3_aa: CASSSRTSGVNEQFF
v_call: TRBV28; j_call: TRBJ1-1; cdr3_aa: CASSPGTAKNTEAFF
v_call: TRBV30; j_call: TRBJ1-2; cdr3_aa: CAWTSGHYGYTF
v_call: TRBV10-2; j_call: TRBJ1-5; cdr3_aa: CASSEYASGQPQHF
v_call: TRBV7-2; j_call: TRBJ2-2; cdr3_aa: CASSLDRRAPSGELFF
v_call: TRBV7-2; j_call: TRBJ2-1; cdr3_aa: CASSLVGSNEQFF